This TCR beta chain was captured by sequencing in a study of beta chain features in type 1 diabetes. Across the study: About 98,000,000 sorted cells were examined across all samples. The study's findings and limits: Patients with type 1 diabetes carried fewer insertions and had more deletions at their VDJ junctions. Naive, central memory and regulatory TCRB repertoires appeared more similar among patients than healthy donors. Any role of HLA type in TCRB rearrangement remained unresolved here.

Concerning this clone: Its antigen is undetermined. Mismatch with germline at one junction end may stem from a read error.

Germline-derived CDR1 and CDR2 are SGHTS and YDEGEE. The CDR3 consists of 14 residues. Reverse transcription of all isolated RNA meant that expressed TCRB transcripts were sequenced. The protocol was immunoSEQ multiplex PCR, while the TCRdb copy is restricted to in-frame clones and leaves out a portion. Counted here are about 290,000 clones, under 8.5% occurring once; the ten biggest clones make up roughly 1%. The V call is TRBV5-8, the J call TRBJ2-4, with a possible D match to TRBD2 (6 bases). Specimen: central memory CD4+ T cells from blood. This clonotype was obtained from a young woman in good health. CDR3 DNA: TGCGCCAGCAGCCAAGATTTCGGGAGAAACATTCAGTACTTC. Amino acids: CASSQDFGRNIQYF.